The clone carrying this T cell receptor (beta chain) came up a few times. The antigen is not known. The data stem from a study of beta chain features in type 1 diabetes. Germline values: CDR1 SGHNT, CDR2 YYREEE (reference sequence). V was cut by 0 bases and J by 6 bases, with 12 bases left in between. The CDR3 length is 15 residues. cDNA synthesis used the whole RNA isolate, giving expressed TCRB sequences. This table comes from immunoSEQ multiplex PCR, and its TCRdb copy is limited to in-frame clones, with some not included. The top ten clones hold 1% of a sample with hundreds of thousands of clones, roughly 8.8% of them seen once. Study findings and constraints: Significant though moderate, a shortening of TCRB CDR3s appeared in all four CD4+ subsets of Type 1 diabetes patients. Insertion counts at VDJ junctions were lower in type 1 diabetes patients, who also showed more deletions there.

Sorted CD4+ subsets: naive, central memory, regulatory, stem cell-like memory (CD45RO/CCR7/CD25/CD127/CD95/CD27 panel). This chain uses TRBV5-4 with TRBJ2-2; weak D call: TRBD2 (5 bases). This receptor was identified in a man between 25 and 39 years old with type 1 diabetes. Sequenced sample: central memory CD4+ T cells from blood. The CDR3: CASSLDMARAGELFF. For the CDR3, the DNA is TGTGCCAGCAGCTTGGATATGGCGCGGGCCGGGGAGCTGTTTTTT. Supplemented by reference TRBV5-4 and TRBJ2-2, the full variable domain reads ETGVTQSPTHLIKTRGQQVTLRCSSQSGHNTVSWYQQALGQGPQFIFQYYREEENGRGNFPPRFSGLQFPNYSSELNVNALELDDSALYLCASSLDMARAGELFFGEGSRLTVL.